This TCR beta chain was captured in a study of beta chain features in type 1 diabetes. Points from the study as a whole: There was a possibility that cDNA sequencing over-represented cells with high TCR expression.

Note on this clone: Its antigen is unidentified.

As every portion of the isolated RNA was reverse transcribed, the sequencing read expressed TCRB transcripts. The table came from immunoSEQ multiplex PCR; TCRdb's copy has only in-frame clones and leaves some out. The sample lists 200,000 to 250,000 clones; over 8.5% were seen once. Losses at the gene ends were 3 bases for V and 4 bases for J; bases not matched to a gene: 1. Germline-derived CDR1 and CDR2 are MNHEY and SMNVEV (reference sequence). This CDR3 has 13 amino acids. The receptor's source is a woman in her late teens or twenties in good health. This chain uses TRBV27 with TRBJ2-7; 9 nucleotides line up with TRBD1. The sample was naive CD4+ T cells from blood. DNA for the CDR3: TGTGCCAGCAGTTTTGGGACAGGGTACGAGCAGTACTTC. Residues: CASSFGTGYEQYF.